Listed below are T cell receptor beta chains from one sample, sequenced in a study of blood T cells in healthy people across ages. TCRdb re-derived calls from the 5' RACE reads in MiXCR, one entry per CDR3 protein. This table has about 540,000 distinct CDR3 sequences, more than 20% appearing once. These data were also filed under a second study, of T cells of mothers and their children.

Sequenced: blood. All receptors come from a boy aged 10-17 years in good health. The CDR3 runs from the conserved cysteine through the conserved F or W. A D gene is named only where the DNA matches it firmly. A clone size is listed for some rows: how often the clone was seen (once, few, many), or a class if it is expanded.

DNA: TGTGCCAGCAGCCAAAGTCAACCCGGGCGTACCGGGGAGCTGTTTTTT
CDR3: CASSQSQPGRTGELFF
size: few
V: TRBV5-6
J: TRBJ2-2
D: -

DNA: TGTGCCAGCAGCGAGGAGGGAGGTGAGCAGTTCTTC
CDR3: CASSEEGGEQFF
size: few
V: TRBV9
J: TRBJ2-1
D: -

DNA: TGTGCCAGCAGTTTTGAGGTTCAGGGGGGCTCGGGGGAGACCCAGTACTTC
CDR3: CASSFEVQGGSGETQYF
size: -
V: TRBV12-3/TRBV12-4
J: TRBJ2-5
D: -

DNA: TGCAGCGTCATAACCATAAGGGGGGCTAATGAAAAACTGTTTTTT
CDR3: CSVITIRGANEKLFF
size: few
V: TRBV29-1
J: TRBJ1-4
D: -

DNA: TGCGCCAGCAGGACAGGGCACGAGCAGTACTTC
CDR3: CASRTGHEQYF
size: -
V: TRBV5-1
J: TRBJ2-7
D: TRBD1

DNA: TGTGCCAGCAGCCAATGGGACGGTCGTATTCCCTACGAGCAGTACTTC
CDR3: CASSQWDGRIPYEQYF
size: -
V: TRBV6-1
J: TRBJ2-7
D: -

DNA: TGTGCCAGCAGCTTATGGAGGGGACGTAACAATGAGCAGTTCTTC
CDR3: CASSLWRGRNNEQFF
size: -
V: TRBV7-6
J: TRBJ2-1
D: -

DNA: TGCAGCGTTGGGGCCAGGGGGGACCTTGGCTACACCTTC
CDR3: CSVGARGDLGYTF
size: few
V: TRBV29-1
J: TRBJ1-2
D: TRBD1

DNA: TGTGCCAGCAGTTTAGGGGGGGACGGCGGTGGCTACACCTTC
CDR3: CASSLGGDGGGYTF
size: -
V: TRBV12-3/TRBV12-4
J: TRBJ1-2
D: -

DNA: TGTGCCAGCTCCCCCGCCAGGAAGGACATTCAGTACTTC
CDR3: CASSPARKDIQYF
size: few
V: TRBV18
J: TRBJ2-4
D: -

DNA: TGTGCCAGCAGTTCCATGATGACAGATACGCAGTATTTT
CDR3: CASSSMMTDTQYF
size: -
V: TRBV12-3/TRBV12-4
J: TRBJ2-3
D: -

DNA: TGCGCCAGCAGCTCCCGTTGGTGGAGCGGGAGGATTTATAGCGATGAGCAGTTCTTC
CDR3: CASSSRWWSGRIYSDEQFF
size: few
V: TRBV5-1
J: TRBJ2-1
D: TRBD2

DNA: TGCGCCAGCAGCTTGGGTACTAGCGGGAGCTACAATGAGCAGTTCTTC
CDR3: CASSLGTSGSYNEQFF
size: many
V: TRBV27
J: TRBJ2-1
D: TRBD2

DNA: TGTGCCAGTCGGGCAGGGGGCTCCTCGTACCAAGAGACCCAGTACTTC
CDR3: CASRAGGSSYQETQYF
size: few
V: TRBV12-3/TRBV12-4
J: TRBJ2-5
D: TRBD1

DNA: TGTGCCAGCAGTGGGTTCCGGGCTGGCTACACCTTC
CDR3: CASSGFRAGYTF
size: few
V: TRBV12-3/TRBV12-4
J: TRBJ1-2
D: -

DNA: TGTGCCAGCAGCTTAGCGGGGGGTACTTCCTACGAGCAGTACTTC
CDR3: CASSLAGGTSYEQYF
size: -
V: TRBV6-2/TRBV6-3
J: TRBJ2-7
D: TRBD2

DNA: TGCGCCAGCAGCTTGGCCGGCGGTGCGGTAGAGGAGACCCAGTACTTC
CDR3: CASSLAGGAVEETQYF
size: few
V: TRBV5-1
J: TRBJ2-5
D: -

DNA: TGCGCCAGCAGCCAAGTGACACTTTACAATGAGCAGTTCTTC
CDR3: CASSQVTLYNEQFF
size: -
V: TRBV4-3
J: TRBJ2-1
D: -

DNA: TGCAGCTCAGTTGGGCAGCAAGAGACCCAGTACTTC
CDR3: CSSVGQQETQYF
size: many
V: TRBV29-1
J: TRBJ2-5
D: -

DNA: TGCAGTGCTAGTTCACGGAGGAGTTACTCGAACGAGCAGTACTTC
CDR3: CSASSRRSYSNEQYF
size: few
V: TRBV20-1
J: TRBJ2-7
D: -

DNA: TGTGCCAGCAGGCCGACAGGGGGGTCGACCGGGGAGCTGTTTTTT
CDR3: CASRPTGGSTGELFF
size: -
V: TRBV13
J: TRBJ2-2
D: TRBD1

DNA: TGCGCCAGCAGCCAAGTTCGCCTAGCGGATTACAATGAGCAGTTCTTC
CDR3: CASSQVRLADYNEQFF
size: -
V: TRBV4-3
J: TRBJ2-1
D: TRBD2

DNA: TGCAGTGCTAGGACTAGCGGGAGTGCCTCGGGGGAGCAGTTCTTC
CDR3: CSARTSGSASGEQFF
size: few
V: TRBV20-1
J: TRBJ2-1
D: TRBD2

DNA: TGTGCCAGCAGCCTAGCCGGGACAGGGAAGGATCAGCCCCAGCATTTT
CDR3: CASSLAGTGKDQPQHF
size: -
V: TRBV7-8
J: TRBJ1-5
D: TRBD1

DNA: TGTGCCAGCAGCTCCAGTGAACGGGTCTACAATGAGCAGTTCTTC
CDR3: CASSSSERVYNEQFF
size: few
V: TRBV7-3
J: TRBJ2-1
D: -

DNA: TGTGCCAGCAGTTACTTGTGGGGGAGCTATAATTCACCCCTCCACTTT
CDR3: CASSYLWGSYNSPLHF
size: few
V: TRBV6-5
J: TRBJ1-6
D: -

DNA: TGTGCCAGCACCACCTCACCGGGACTAGCGGGGACCCAAGAGACCCAGTACTTC
CDR3: CASTTSPGLAGTQETQYF
size: -
V: TRBV28
J: TRBJ2-5
D: TRBD2

DNA: TGTGCCAGCAGTTGGGACAGGGGGCTTAGCTACACCTTC
CDR3: CASSWDRGLSYTF
size: -
V: TRBV12-3/TRBV12-4
J: TRBJ1-2
D: TRBD1

DNA: TGTGCCAGCAGCCTGGGACTAGCGGGAGGATCGACTATTCCGTCCTACGAGCAGTACTTC
CDR3: CASSLGLAGGSTIPSYEQYF
size: -
V: TRBV5-5
J: TRBJ2-7
D: TRBD2

DNA: TGCAGCGTTTTGGGATTACACACAGATACGCAGTATTTT
CDR3: CSVLGLHTDTQYF
size: -
V: TRBV29-1
J: TRBJ2-3
D: -

DNA: TGCGCCAGCAGCCAAGAGCCACAGGGGGCTAGAAAGACCCAGTACTTC
CDR3: CASSQEPQGARKTQYF
size: -
V: TRBV4-1
J: TRBJ2-5
D: TRBD1